These 15 T cell receptor beta chains came from one sample sequenced in a study of blood T cell repertoires in COVID-19. Sequenced by immunoSEQ multiplex PCR; TCRdb stores in-frame clones only, minus some. This sample yields 250,000 or so clones, of which 91% are seen a single time; approximately 2.7% belongs to the top ten. Source material: PBMCs or T cells enriched from blood (not recorded which). The receptors shown here come from a man aged 35 to 55 who had been exposed to COVID-19.

The genes are TRBV19 and TRBJ2-7; tentatively, D is TRBD2 (5 bases). The CDR3 spans 14 residues. Trimming took 4 bases from V and 2 from J, leaving 12 bases between them. Germline V lookup: CDR1 LNHDA, CDR2 SQIVND (reference sequence). CDR3 DNA sequence: TGTGCCAGTAGTAGACCCGGAGGCCCCTACGAGCAGTACTTC. This sequence encodes CASSRPGGPYEQYF.

The CDR3 is CASSLAASGGDYSNQPQHF. CDR3 sequence (DNA): TGTGCCAGCAGCTTAGCGGCGTCAGGGGGTGATTATAGCAATCAGCCCCAGCATTTT. The chain employs TRBV7-9 and TRBJ1-5; 7 nucleotides match TRBD1. Trimming at V came to 0 bases and at J to 0 bases, leaving 11 bases not matched to a gene. The CDR3 runs 19 residues. Germline CDR1 and CDR2: SEHNR and FQNEAQ (reference sequence).

The J gene is TRBJ2-1, the V gene TRBV4-1, with no clear D. V gave up 0 bases and J gave up 10 bases, with 10 bases separating them. CDR1 MGHRA and CDR2 YSYEKL come from the germline V gene. This CDR3 region has 13 residues. This CDR3 is CASSQDSSVEQFF. The CDR3 DNA sequence: TGCGCCAGCAGCCAAGATAGCTCCGTAGAGCAGTTCTTC.

The V call is TRBV4-1, the J call TRBJ1-5, with D unresolved. Germline loops: CDR1 MGHRA, CDR2 YSYEKL. Trimming stripped 6 bases from V and 0 bases from J, with 15 bases between. The CDR3 is 16 residues long. The CDR3 protein is CASRRSPADSNQPQHF. The CDR3 region has the DNA TGCGCCAGCAGGCGTAGTCCAGCGGATAGCAATCAGCCCCAGCATTTT.

The chain combines TRBV2 with TRBJ1-6; 8 bases map to TRBD1. Trimming cost V 5 bases and J 9 bases; bases outside gene matches: 6. CDR1 is SNHLY, CDR2 FYNNEI, per germline. This CDR3 comprises 14 residues. CDR3 loop: CASSYRGVSSPLHF. In DNA, the CDR3 is TGTGCCAGCAGTTACAGGGGGGTGAGTTCACCCCTCCACTTT.

The chain recombines TRBV4-1 with TRBJ2-3, with D tentatively TRBD2 (6 bases). From germline, CDR1 is MGHRA and CDR2 YSYEKL. The CDR3 is 15 residues long. V was cut by 3 bases and J by 0 bases, with 10 bases left in between. The CDR3 coding sequence is TGCGCCAGCAGCCATAGCGGATCTAGCACAGATACGCAGTATTTT. This encodes CASSHSGSSTDTQYF.

The rearrangement joins TRBV10-1 to TRBJ1-1; D perhaps matches TRBD1 (6 bases). Between the trimmed V and J ends, which lost 6 bases and 5 bases, there was a span of 16 bases. Germline CDR1 reads WNHNN; CDR2 reads SYGVQD (reference sequence). This CDR3 is built from 14 residues. CDR3 amino acids: CASRADRGRTEAFF. In nucleotides, the CDR3 is TGCGCCAGCAGAGCGGACAGAGGTAGGACTGAAGCTTTCTTT.

The rearrangement links TRBV30 to TRBJ1-1; no clear D. V lost 1 base, J lost 0 bases, and 21 bases lay in between. The length of the CDR3 is 18 residues. Germline V gene sequence: CDR1 GTSNPN, CDR2 SVGIG (reference sequence). The CDR3 DNA is TGTGCCTGGAGTGATGGAGACGGATGGGTTAACATGAACACTGAAGCTTTCTTT. Translation: CAWSDGDGWVNMNTEAFF.

V gene TRBV9 combines with J gene TRBJ2-3; tentative D call: TRBD2 (5 bases). Germline values: CDR1 SGDLS, CDR2 YYNGEE. The CDR3 contains 15 residues. Trimming pared 2 bases from V and 0 bases from J, leaving 10 bases between. The CDR3 DNA follows: TGTGCCAGCAGCGTCTATGGCGGGAGCACAGATACGCAGTATTTT. This encodes CASSVYGGSTDTQYF.

The chain employs TRBV7-3 and TRBJ2-2, with 10 bases identical to TRBD2. The CDR3 extends over 17 amino acids. Per germline, CDR1 SGHTA and CDR2 FQGTGA. V lost 4 bases, J lost 2 bases, and 7 bases stayed unmatched. CDR3 DNA: TGTGCCAGCAGCTCGTTAGCGGGAGGAGTTAACACCGGGGAGCTGTTTTTT. It yields the protein CASSSLAGGVNTGELFF.

The rearrangement links TRBV29-1 to TRBJ1-2; D possibly corresponds to TRBD1 (5 bases). Germline V gene data show CDR1 as SQVTM and CDR2 as ANQGSEA. Trimming removed 2 bases from V and 8 bases from J, with 15 bases in between. CDR3 length: 13 residues. CDR3 sequence: CSVELVRGKGYTF. For the CDR3, the DNA is TGCAGCGTTGAATTGGTTAGGGGTAAGGGCTACACCTTC.

The gene calls are TRBV11-2 and TRBJ2-7; a possible D gene is TRBD2 (6 bases). This CDR3 comprises 15 residues. Per germline, CDR1 SGHAT and CDR2 FQNNGV. Trimming cost V 0 bases and J 4 bases, with 13 bases left between them. Here the CDR3 reads CASSLETGVGYEQYF. DNA for the CDR3: TGTGCCAGCAGCTTAGAAACGGGAGTAGGGTACGAGCAGTACTTC.

The chain joins TRBV11-3 to TRBJ1-5; D ambiguous. The CDR3 covers 13 residues. In germline, CDR1 is SGHNT, CDR2 YENEEA. Trimming removed 3 bases at V and 5 bases at J, with 8 bases between. CDR3 sequence reads: CASSFEGDQPQHF. CDR3 nucleotides: TGTGCCAGCAGCTTCGAGGGTGATCAGCCCCAGCATTTT.

The chain couples TRBV5-1 to TRBJ2-7; perhaps TRBD2 as D (6 bases). The V gene's germline CDR1 is SGHRS and CDR2 YFSETQ. Between the trimmed V and J ends, which lost 3 bases and 2 bases, there was a span of 21 bases. The CDR3 length is 17 residues. CDR3 protein: CASSSDVAIGRAYEQYF. CDR3 bases: TGCGCCAGCAGCTCCGATGTAGCGATCGGGAGAGCCTACGAGCAGTACTTC.

The chain is built from TRBV9 and TRBJ2-5; 8 nucleotides align to TRBD2. Unmatched junction bases numbered 8, after V lost 0 bases and J lost 1 base. In germline, CDR1 is SGDLS, CDR2 YYNGEE. The CDR3 runs 17 residues. For the CDR3, the DNA is TGTGCCAGCAGCGTAGGCGGGGCGGGAGGCCCCCAAGAGACCCAGTACTTC. This translates into CASSVGGAGGPQETQYF.